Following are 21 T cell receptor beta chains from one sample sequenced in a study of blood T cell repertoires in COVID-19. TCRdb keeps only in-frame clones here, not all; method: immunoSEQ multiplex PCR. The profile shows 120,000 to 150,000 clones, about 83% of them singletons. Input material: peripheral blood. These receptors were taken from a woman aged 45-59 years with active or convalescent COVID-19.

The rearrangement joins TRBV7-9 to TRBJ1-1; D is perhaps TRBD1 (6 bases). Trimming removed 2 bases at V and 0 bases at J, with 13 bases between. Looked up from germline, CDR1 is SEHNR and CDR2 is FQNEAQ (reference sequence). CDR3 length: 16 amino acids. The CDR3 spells CASSLPLGQMNTEAFF. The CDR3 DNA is TGTGCCAGCAGCTTACCCCTCGGACAGATGAACACTGAAGCTTTCTTT.

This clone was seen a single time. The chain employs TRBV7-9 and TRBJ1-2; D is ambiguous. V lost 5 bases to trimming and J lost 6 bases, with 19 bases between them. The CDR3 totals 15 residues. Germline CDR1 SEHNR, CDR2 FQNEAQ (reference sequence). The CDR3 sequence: CASSRRLRFDDGYTF. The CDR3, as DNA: TGTGCCAGCAGCCGCAGGCTGCGTTTCGATGATGGCTACACCTTC.

The CDR3 region is CATSREGGATGELFF. CDR3 DNA sequence: TGTGCCACCAGCAGAGAAGGAGGGGCAACCGGGGAGCTGTTTTTT. The chain links TRBV15 to TRBJ2-2, with D possibly TRBD2 on 6 matching bases. The CDR3 has 15 amino acids. CDR1 is LNHNV, CDR2 YYDKDF, per germline (reference sequence). The V and J ends lost 0 bases and 5 bases respectively, with 10 bases between them.

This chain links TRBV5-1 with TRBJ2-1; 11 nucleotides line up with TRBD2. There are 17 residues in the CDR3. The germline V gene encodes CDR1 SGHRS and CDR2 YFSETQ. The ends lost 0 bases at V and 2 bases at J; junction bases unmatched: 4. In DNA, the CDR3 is TGCGCCAGCAGCTTGGCCCAGACTAGCGGGGCCTACAATGAGCAGTTCTTC. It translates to CASSLAQTSGAYNEQFF.

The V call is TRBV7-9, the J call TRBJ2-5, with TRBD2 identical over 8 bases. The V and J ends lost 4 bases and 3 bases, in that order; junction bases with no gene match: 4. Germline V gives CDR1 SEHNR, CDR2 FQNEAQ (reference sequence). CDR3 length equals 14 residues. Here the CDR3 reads CASSSRGGEETQYF. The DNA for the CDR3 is TGTGCCAGCAGCTCCCGGGGGGGCGAAGAGACCCAGTACTTC.

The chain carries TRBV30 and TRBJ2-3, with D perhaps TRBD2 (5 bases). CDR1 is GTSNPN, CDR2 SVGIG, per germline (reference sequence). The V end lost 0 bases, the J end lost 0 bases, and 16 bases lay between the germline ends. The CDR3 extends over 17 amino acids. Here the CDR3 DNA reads TGTGCCTGGAGTGTAAAAGGTGGCGGGCGTAGCACAGATACGCAGTATTTT. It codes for CAWSVKGGGRSTDTQYF.

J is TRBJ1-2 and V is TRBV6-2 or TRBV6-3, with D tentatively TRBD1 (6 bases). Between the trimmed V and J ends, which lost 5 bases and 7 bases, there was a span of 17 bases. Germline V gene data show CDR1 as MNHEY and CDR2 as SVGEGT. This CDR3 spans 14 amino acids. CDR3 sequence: CASSTEARGGGYTF. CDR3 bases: TGTGCCAGCAGTACTGAGGCCAGGGGCGGTGGCTACACCTTC.

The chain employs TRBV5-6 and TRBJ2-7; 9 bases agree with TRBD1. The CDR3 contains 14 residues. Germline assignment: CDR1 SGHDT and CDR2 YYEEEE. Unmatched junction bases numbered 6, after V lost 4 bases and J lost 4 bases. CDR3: CASSLGQGRYEQYF. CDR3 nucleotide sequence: TGTGCCAGCAGCCTCGGACAGGGGAGGTACGAGCAGTACTTC.

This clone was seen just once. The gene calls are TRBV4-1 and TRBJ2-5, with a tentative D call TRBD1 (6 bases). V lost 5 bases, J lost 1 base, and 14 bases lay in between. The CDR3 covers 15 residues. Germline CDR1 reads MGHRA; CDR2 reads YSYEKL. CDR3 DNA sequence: TGCGCCAGCAGCGAAACTGACAGGAGCCAAGAGACCCAGTACTTC. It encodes CASSETDRSQETQYF.

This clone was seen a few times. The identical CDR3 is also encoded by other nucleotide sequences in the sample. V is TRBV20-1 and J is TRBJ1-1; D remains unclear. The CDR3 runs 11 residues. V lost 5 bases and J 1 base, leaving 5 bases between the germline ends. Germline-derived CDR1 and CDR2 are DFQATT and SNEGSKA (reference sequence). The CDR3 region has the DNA TGCAGTGCTCGACAGAACACTGAAGCTTTCTTT. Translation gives CSARQNTEAFF.

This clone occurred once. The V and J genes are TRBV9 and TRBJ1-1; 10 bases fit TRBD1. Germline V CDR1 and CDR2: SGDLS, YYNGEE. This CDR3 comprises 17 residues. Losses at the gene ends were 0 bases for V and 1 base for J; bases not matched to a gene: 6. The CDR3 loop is CASSVAGTGVANTEAFF. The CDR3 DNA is TGTGCCAGCAGCGTAGCCGGGACAGGGGTGGCGAACACTGAAGCTTTCTTT.

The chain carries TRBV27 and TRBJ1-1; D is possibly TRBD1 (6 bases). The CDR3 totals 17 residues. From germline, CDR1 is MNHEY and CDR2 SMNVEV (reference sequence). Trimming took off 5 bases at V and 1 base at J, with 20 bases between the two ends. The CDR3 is CASSRRSGGGQNTEAFF. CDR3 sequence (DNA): TGTGCCAGCAGTCGGCGCAGCGGGGGGGGACAGAACACTGAAGCTTTCTTT.

The CDR3 is CASSIPGQGGTEAFF. The DNA for the CDR3 is TGTGCCAGCAGTATACCGGGACAGGGAGGTACTGAAGCTTTCTTT. The V gene is TRBV6-5, the J gene TRBJ1-1; 9 bases are shared with TRBD1. The CDR3 has 15 residues. Germline values: CDR1 MNHEY, CDR2 SVGAGI. V shed 5 bases, J shed 5 bases, and the junction held 9 bases outside the gene matches.

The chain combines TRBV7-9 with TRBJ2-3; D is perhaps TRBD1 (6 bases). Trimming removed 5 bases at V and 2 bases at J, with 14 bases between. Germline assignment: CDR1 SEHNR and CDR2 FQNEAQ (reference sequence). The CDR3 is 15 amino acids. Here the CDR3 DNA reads TGTGCCAGCAGCCCGCCAGGGGTTTACACAGATACGCAGTATTTT. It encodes CASSPPGVYTDTQYF.

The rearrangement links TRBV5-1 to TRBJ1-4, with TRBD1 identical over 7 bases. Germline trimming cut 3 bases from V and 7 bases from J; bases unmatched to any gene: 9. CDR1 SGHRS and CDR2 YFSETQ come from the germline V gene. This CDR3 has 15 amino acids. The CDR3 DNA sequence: TGCGCCAGCAGCTCTGAAGGGGGCTCAACTGAAAAACTGTTTTTT. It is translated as CASSSEGGSTEKLFF.

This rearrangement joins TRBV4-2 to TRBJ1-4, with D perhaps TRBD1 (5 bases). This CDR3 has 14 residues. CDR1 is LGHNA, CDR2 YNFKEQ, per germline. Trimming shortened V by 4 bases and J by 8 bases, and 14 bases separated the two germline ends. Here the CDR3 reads CASSPSVRGEKLFF. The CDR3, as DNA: TGTGCCAGCAGCCCCTCGGTTAGGGGCGAAAAACTGTTTTTT.

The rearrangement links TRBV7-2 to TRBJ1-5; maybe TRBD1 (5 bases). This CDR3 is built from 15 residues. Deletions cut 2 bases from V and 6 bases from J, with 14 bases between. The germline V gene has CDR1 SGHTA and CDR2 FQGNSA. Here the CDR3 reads CASSLLVRDGQPQHF. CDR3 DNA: TGTGCCAGCAGCTTATTGGTCAGGGATGGTCAGCCCCAGCATTTT.

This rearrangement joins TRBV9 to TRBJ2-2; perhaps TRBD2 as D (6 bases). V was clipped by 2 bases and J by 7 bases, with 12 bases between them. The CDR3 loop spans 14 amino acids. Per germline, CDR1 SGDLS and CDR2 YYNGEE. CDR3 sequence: CASSVRGDIGELFF. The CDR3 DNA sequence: TGTGCCAGCAGCGTGCGGGGCGATATCGGGGAGCTGTTTTTT.

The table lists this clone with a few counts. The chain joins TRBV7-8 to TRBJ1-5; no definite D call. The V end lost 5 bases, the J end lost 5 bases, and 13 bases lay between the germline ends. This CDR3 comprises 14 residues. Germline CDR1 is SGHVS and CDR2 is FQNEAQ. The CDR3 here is CASSHDKSYQPQHF. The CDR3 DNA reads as TGTGCCAGCAGCCACGACAAATCCTATCAGCCCCAGCATTTT.

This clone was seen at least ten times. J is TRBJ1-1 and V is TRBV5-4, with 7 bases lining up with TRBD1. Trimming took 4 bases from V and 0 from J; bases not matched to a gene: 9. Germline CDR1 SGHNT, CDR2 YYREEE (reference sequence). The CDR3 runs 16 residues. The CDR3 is CASSTGTASLNTEAFF. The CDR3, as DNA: TGTGCCAGCAGCACAGGGACAGCGTCTTTGAACACTGAAGCTTTCTTT.

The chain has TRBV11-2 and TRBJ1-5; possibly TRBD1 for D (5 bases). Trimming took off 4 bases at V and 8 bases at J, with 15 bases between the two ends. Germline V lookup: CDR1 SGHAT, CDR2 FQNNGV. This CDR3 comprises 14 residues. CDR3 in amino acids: CASSSPGIGEPQHF. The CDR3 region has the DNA TGTGCCAGCAGCTCCCCAGGGATTGGGGAGCCCCAGCATTTT.